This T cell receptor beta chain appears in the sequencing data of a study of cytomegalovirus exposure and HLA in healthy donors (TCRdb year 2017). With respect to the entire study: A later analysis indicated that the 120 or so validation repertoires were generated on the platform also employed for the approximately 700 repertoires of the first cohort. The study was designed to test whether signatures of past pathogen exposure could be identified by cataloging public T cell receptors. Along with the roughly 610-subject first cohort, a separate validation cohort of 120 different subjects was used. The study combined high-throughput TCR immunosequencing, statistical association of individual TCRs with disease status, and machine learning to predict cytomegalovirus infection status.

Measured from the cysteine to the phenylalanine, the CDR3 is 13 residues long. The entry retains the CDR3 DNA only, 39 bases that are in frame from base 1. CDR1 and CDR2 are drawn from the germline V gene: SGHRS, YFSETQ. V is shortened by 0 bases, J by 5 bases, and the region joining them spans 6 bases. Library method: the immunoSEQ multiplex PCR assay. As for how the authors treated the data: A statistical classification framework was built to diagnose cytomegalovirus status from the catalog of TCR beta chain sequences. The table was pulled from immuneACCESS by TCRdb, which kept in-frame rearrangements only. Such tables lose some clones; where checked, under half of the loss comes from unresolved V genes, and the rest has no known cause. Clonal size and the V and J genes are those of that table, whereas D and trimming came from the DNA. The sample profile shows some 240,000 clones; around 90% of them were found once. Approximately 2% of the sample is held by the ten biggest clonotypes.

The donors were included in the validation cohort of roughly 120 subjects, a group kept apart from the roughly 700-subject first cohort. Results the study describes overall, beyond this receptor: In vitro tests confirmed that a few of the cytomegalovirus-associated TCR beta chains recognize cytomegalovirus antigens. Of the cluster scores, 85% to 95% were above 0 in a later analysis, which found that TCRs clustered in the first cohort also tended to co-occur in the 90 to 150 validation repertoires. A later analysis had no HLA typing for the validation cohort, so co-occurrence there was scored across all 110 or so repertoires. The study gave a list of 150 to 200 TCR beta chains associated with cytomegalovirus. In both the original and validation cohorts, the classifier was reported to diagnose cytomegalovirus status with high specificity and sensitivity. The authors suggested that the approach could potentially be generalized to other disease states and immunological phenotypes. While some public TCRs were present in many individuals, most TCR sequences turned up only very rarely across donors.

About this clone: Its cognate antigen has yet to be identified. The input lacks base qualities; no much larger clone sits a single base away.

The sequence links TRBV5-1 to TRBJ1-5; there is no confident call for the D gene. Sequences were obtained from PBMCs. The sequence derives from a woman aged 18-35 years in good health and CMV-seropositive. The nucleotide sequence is TGCGCCAGCAGCTTGGGCCGGGATCAGCCCCAGCATTTT. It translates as CASSLGRDQPQHF.